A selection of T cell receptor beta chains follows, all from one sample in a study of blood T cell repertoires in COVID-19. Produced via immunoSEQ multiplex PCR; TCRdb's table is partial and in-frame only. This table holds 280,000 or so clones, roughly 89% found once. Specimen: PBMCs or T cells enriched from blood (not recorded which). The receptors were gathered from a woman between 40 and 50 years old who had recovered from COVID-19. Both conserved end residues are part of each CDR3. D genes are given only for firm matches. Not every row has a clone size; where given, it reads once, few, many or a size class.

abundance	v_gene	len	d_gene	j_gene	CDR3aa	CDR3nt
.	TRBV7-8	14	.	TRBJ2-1	CASSLDPGYNEQFF	TGTGCCAGCAGCTTAGACCCGGGCTACAATGAGCAGTTCTTC
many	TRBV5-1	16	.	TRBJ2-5	CASSGGVASVVETQYF	TGCGCCAGCAGCGGTGGGGTGGCTAGCGTTGTGGAGACCCAGTACTTC
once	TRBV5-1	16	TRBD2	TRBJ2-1	CASKNLAGGPGDEQFF	TGCGCCAGCAAGAACCTAGCGGGAGGGCCGGGGGATGAGCAGTTCTTC
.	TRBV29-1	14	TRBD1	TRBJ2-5	CSVARTGGPETQYF	TGCAGCGTAGCCCGGACAGGGGGCCCAGAGACCCAGTACTTC
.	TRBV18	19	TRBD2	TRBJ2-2	CASSPVILTGTSGTGELFF	TGTGCCAGCTCACCCGTAATATTGACCGGGACTAGCGGGACCGGGGAGCTGTTTTTT
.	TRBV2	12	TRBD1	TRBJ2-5	CASRDRGETQYF	TGTGCCAGCAGGGACAGGGGTGAGACCCAGTACTTC
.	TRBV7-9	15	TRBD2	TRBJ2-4	CASSISRGGKNIQYF	TGTGCCAGCAGCATCTCCCGGGGGGGCAAAAACATTCAGTACTTC
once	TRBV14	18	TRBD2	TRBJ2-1	CASSPGLAGASGYNEQFF	TGTGCCAGCAGCCCCGGACTAGCGGGAGCTTCAGGTTACAATGAGCAGTTCTTC
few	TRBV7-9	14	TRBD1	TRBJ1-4	CASRSRDRDEKLFF	TGTGCCAGTAGGAGCCGGGACAGGGATGAAAAACTGTTTTTT
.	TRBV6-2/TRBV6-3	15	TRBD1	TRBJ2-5	CASSYLGQGGETQYF	TGTGCCAGCAGTTACCTCGGACAGGGGGGGGAGACCCAGTACTTC
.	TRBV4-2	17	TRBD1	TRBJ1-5	CASSQTPRDRERQPQHF	TGTGCCAGCAGCCAAACGCCGCGGGACAGGGAGCGTCAGCCCCAGCATTTT
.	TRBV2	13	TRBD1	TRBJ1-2	CASRPTGGHGYTF	TGTGCCAGCAGACCCACAGGGGGCCATGGCTACACCTTC
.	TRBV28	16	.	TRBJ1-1	CASSFSGNGGPTEAFF	TGTGCCAGCAGTTTTTCGGGGAATGGAGGACCCACTGAAGCTTTCTTT
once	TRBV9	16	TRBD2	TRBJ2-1	CASSLRTSGTYNEQFF	TGTGCCAGCAGCTTGAGGACTAGCGGGACTTACAATGAGCAGTTCTTC
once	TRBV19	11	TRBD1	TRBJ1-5	CASSPWDRVYF	TGTGCCAGTAGTCCCTGGGACAGGGTGTATTTT
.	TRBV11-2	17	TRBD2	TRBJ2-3	CASSSRLLAGVTDTQYF	TGTGCCAGCAGCTCGAGACTACTAGCGGGAGTCACAGATACGCAGTATTTT
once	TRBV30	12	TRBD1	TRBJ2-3	CAWGDREGTQYF	TGTGCCTGGGGGGACAGAGAGGGTACGCAGTATTTT
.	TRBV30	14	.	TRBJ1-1	CAWSKQPENTEAFF	TGTGCCTGGAGTAAACAGCCTGAGAACACTGAAGCTTTCTTT
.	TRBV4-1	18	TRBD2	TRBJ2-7	CASSPRAVAGEGTYEQYF	TGCGCCAGCAGCCCCCGCGCGGTAGCGGGAGAGGGAACCTACGAGCAGTACTTC
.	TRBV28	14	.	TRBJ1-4	CASSGQRPNEKLFF	TGTGCCAGCAGTGGGCAGAGACCTAATGAAAAACTGTTTTTT
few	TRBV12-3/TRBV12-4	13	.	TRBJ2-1	CASSLGQSNEQFF	TGTGCCAGCAGTTTGGGGCAGAGCAATGAGCAGTTCTTC
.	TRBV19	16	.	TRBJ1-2	CASRTADRALNYGYTF	TGTGCCAGTAGGACGGCCGACAGAGCCCTAAACTATGGCTACACCTTC
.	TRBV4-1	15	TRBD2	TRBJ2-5	CASSQPTSGSRAQYF	TGCGCCAGCAGCCAACCGACTAGCGGGAGTCGTGCCCAGTACTTC
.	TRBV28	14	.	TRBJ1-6	CASMVQAYNSPLHF	TGTGCCAGTATGGTCCAGGCCTATAATTCACCCCTCCACTTT
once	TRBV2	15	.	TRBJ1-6	CASSYSTESGSPLHF	TGTGCCAGCAGTTACTCGACAGAGAGTGGTTCACCCCTCCACTTT
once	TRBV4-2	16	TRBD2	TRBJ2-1	CASSQDRERELNEQFF	TGTGCCAGCAGCCAAGATAGGGAGCGGGAGTTGAATGAGCAGTTCTTC
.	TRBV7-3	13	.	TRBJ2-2	CASSGQGGGELFF	TGTGCCAGCAGCGGGCAGGGTGGCGGGGAGCTGTTTTTT
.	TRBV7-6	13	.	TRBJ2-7	CASSPAAKYEQYF	TGTGCCAGCAGCCCAGCGGCAAAATACGAGCAGTACTTC
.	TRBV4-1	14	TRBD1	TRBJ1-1	CASSGRPGQGEAFF	TGCGCCAGCAGCGGGCGCCCGGGACAGGGTGAAGCTTTCTTT
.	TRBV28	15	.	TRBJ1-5	CASSLQGLGNQPQHF	TGTGCCAGCAGTCTACAGGGTTTGGGCAATCAGCCCCAGCATTTT
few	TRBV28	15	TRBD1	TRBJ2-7	CASSLTTGSYYEQYF	TGTGCCAGCAGTTTAACGACAGGGTCCTACTACGAGCAGTACTTC
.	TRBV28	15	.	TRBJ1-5	CASSPGQGVGQPQHF	TGTGCCAGCAGCCCAGGACAAGGGGTGGGTCAGCCCCAGCATTTT